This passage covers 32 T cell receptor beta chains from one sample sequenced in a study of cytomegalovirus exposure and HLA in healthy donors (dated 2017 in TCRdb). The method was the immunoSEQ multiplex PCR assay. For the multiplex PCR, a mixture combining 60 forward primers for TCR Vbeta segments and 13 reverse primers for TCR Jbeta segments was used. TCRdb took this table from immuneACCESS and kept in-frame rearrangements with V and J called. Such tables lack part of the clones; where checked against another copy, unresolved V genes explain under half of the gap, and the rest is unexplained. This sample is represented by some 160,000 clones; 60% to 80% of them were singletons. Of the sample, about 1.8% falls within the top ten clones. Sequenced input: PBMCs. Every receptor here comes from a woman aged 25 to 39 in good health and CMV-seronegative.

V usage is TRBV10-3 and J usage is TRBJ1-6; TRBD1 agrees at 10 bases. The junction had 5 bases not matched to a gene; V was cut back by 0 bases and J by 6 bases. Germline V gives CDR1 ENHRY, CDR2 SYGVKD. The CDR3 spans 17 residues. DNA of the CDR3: TGTGCCATCAGTGAGTCAGGGACAGGGGTTTCTAATTCACCCCTCCACTTT. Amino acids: CAISESGTGVSNSPLHF.

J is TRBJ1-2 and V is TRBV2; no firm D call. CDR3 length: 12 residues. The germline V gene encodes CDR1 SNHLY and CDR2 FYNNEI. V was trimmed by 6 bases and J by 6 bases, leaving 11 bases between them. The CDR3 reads CASRSPGDGYTF. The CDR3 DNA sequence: TGTGCCAGCAGGTCTCCGGGAGATGGCTACACCTTC.

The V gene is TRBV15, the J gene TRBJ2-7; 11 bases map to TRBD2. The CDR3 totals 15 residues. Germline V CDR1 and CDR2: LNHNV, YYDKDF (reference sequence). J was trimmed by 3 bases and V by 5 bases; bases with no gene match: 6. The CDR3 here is CATSGGTSGFYEQYF. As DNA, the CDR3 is TGTGCCACCAGCGGGGGGACTAGCGGCTTCTACGAGCAGTACTTC.

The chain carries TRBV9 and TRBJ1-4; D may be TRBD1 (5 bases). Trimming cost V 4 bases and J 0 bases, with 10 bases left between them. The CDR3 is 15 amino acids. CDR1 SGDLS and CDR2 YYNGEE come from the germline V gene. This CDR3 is CASSRTPTTNEKLFF. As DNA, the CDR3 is TGTGCCAGCAGCCGGACACCAACAACTAATGAAAAACTGTTTTTT.

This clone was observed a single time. The CDR3 sequence: CASSDSGGSDRAPPATQYF. The CDR3 nucleotides read TGTGCCAGCAGTGACTCGGGGGGGAGCGACAGAGCCCCCCCCGCTACGCAGTATTTT. The V and J genes are TRBV6-4 and TRBJ2-3, with 7 bases that match TRBD2. The CDR3 covers 19 residues. Germline CDR1 reads MRHNA; CDR2 reads SNTAGT. V shed 0 bases, J shed 8 bases, and the junction held 20 bases outside the gene matches.

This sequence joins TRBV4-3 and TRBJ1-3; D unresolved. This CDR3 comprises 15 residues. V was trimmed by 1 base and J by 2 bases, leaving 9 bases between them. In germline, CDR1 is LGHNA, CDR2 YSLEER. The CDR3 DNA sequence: TGCGCCAGCAGCCAAGGAGCCGGGACTGGAAACACCATATATTTT. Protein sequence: CASSQGAGTGNTIYF.

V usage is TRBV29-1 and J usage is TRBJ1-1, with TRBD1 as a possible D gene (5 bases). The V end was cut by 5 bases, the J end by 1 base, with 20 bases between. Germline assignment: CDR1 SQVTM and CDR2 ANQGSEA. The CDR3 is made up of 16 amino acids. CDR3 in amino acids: CSVLGLDRSPNTEAFF. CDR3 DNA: TGCAGCGTTCTCGGGTTAGACAGATCGCCGAACACTGAAGCTTTCTTT.

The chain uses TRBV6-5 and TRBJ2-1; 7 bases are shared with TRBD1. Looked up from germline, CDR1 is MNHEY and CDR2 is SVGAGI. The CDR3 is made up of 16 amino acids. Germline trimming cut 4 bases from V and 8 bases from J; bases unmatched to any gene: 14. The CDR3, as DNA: TGTGCCAGCAGTTTAACGGTAGGGGCAGGGGGTCATGAGCAGTTCTTC. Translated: CASSLTVGAGGHEQFF.

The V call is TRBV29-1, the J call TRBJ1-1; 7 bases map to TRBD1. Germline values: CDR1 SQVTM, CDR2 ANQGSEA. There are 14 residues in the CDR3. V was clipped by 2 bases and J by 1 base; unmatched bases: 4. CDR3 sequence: CSVERQGPNTEAFF. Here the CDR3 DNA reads TGCAGCGTTGAAAGACAGGGACCGAACACTGAAGCTTTCTTT.

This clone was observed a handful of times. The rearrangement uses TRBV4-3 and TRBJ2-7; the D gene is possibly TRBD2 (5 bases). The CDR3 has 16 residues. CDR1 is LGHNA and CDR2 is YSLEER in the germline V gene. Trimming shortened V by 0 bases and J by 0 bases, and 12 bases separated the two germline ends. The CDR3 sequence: CASSQEESGFSYEQYF. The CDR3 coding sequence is TGCGCCAGCAGCCAAGAGGAAAGCGGTTTCTCCTACGAGCAGTACTTC.

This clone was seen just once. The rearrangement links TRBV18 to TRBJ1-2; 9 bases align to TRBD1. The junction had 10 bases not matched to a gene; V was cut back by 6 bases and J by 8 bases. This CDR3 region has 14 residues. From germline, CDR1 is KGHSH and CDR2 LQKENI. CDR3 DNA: TGTGCCAGCTCGCCCAACAGGGGGCGAGAGGGCTACACCTTC. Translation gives CASSPNRGREGYTF.

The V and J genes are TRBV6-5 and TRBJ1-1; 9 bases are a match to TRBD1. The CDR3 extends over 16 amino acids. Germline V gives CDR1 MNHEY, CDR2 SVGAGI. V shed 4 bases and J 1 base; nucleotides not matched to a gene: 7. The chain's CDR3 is CASSWGQGAPNTEAFF. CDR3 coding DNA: TGTGCCAGCAGTTGGGGACAGGGAGCCCCGAACACTGAAGCTTTCTTT.

Here the CDR3 DNA reads TGTGCCAGCAGTTTCCCCGATGGCTACACCTTC. It specifies CASSFPDGYTF. This rearrangement joins TRBV28 to TRBJ1-2; no clear D gene. The germline gives CDR1 MDHEN, CDR2 SYDVKM. V gave up 3 bases and J gave up 6 bases, with 5 bases separating them. This CDR3 is built from 11 residues.

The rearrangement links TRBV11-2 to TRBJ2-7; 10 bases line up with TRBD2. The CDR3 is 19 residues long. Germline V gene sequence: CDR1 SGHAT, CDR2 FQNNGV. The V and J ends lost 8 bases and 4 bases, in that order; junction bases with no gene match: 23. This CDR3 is CASQGVAGGTPYAIYEQYF. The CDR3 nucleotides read TGTGCCAGCCAAGGAGTAGCGGGGGGCACACCCTACGCCATTTACGAGCAGTACTTC.

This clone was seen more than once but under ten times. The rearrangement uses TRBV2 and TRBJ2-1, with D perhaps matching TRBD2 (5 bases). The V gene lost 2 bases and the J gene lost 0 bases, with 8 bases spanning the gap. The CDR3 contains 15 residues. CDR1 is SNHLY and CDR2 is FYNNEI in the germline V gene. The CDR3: CASSELSGSYNEQFF. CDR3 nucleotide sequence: TGTGCCAGCAGTGAATTGAGCGGCTCCTACAATGAGCAGTTCTTC.

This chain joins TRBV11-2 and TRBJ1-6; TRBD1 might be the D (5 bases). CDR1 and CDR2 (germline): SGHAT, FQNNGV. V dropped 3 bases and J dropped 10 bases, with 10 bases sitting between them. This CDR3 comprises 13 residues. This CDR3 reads CASSFDSLSPLHF. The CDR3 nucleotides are TGTGCCAGCAGCTTTGACAGTCTCTCACCCCTCCACTTT.

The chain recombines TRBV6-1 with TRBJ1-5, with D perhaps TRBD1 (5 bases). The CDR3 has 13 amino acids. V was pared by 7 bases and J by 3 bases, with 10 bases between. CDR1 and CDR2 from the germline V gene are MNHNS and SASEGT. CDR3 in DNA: TGTGCCAGCAATAACAGGTTCAATCAGCCCCAGCATTTT. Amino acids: CASNNRFNQPQHF.

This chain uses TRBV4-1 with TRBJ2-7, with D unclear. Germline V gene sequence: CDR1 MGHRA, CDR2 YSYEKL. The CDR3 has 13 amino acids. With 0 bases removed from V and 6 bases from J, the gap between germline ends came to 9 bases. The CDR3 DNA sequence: TGCGCCAGCAGCCAAGATCTGGCTAGCGAGCAGTACTTC. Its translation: CASSQDLASEQYF.

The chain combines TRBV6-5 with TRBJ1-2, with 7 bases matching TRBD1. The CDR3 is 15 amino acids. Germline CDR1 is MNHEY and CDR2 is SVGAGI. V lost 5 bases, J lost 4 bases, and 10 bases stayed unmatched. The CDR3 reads CASSTPIGGSYGYTF. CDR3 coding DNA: TGTGCCAGCAGTACCCCCATAGGGGGCAGCTATGGCTACACCTTC.

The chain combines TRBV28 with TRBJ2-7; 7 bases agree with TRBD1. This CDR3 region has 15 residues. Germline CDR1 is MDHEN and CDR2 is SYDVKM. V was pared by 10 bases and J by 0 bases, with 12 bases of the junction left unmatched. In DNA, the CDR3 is TGTGCCATTACAACAGGGGCCTCCAGCTCCTACGAGCAGTACTTC. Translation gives CAITTGASSSYEQYF. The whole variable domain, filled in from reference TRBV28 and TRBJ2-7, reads DVKVTQSSRYLVKRTGEKVFLECVQDMDHENMFWYRQDPGLGLRLIYFSYDVKMKEKGDIPEGYSVSREKKERFSLILESASTNQTSMYLCAITTGASSSYEQYFGPGTRLTVT.

In nucleotides, the CDR3 is TGTGCCAGCAGCCCCGGGACAGGGGTTACTGGAAACACCATATATTTT. As protein: CASSPGTGVTGNTIYF. The chain uses TRBV9 and TRBJ1-3; TRBD1 matches 10 bases. Germline assignment: CDR1 SGDLS and CDR2 YYNGEE. The CDR3 contains 16 residues. V shed 4 bases and J 2 bases; nucleotides not matched to a gene: 6.

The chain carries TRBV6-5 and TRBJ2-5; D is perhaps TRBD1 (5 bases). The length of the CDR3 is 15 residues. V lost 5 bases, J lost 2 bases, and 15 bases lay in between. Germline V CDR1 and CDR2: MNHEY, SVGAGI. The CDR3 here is CASSPGFLSQETQYF. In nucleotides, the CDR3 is TGTGCCAGCAGTCCAGGGTTCTTATCTCAAGAGACCCAGTACTTC.

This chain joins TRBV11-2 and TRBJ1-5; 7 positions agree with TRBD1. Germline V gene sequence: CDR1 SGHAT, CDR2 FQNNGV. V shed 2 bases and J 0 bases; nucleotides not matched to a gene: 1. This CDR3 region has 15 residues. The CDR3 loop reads CASSLYRGSNQPQHF. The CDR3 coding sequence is TGTGCCAGCAGCTTATACAGGGGTAGCAATCAGCCCCAGCATTTT.

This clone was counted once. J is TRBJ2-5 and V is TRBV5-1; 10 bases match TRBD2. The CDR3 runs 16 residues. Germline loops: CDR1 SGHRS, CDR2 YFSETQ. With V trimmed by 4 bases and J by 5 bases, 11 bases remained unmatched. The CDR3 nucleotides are TGCGCCAGCAGCCTGGCTAGCGGGGGCGTTTGGGAGACCCAGTACTTC. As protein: CASSLASGGVWETQYF.

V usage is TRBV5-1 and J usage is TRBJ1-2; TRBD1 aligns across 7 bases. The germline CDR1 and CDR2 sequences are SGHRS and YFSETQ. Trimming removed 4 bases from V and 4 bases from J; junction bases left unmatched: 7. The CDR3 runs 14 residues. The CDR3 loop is CASSPDPGGYGYTF. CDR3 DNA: TGCGCCAGCAGCCCGGACCCAGGGGGCTATGGCTACACCTTC.

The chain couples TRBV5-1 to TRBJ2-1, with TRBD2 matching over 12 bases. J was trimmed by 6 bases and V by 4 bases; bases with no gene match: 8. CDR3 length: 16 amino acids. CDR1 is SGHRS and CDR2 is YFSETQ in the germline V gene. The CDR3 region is CASSDYTSGGINEQFF. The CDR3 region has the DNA TGCGCCAGCAGCGACTACACTAGCGGGGGGATCAATGAGCAGTTCTTC.

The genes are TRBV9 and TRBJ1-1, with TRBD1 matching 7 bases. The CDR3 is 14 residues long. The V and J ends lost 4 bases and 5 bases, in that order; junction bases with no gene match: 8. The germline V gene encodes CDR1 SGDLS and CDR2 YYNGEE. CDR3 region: CASSPRTGYTEAFF. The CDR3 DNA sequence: TGTGCCAGCAGCCCAAGGACAGGATATACTGAAGCTTTCTTT. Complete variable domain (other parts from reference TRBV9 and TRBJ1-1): DSGVTQTPKHLITATGQRVTLRCSPRSGDLSVYWYQQSLDQGLQFLIQYYNGEERAKGNILERFSAQQFPDLHSELNLSSLELGDSALYFCASSPRTGYTEAFFGQGTRLTVV.

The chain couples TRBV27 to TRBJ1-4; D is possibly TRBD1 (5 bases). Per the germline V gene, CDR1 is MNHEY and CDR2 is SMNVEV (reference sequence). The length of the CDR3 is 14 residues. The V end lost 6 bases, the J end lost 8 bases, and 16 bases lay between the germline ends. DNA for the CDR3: TGTGCCAGCAGCTTAAGGGGATTCGGCGAAAAACTGTTTTTT. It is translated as CASSLRGFGEKLFF. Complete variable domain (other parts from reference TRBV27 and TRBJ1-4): EAQVTQNPRYLITVTGKKLTVTCSQNMNHEYMSWYRQDPGLGLRQIYYSMNVEVTDKGDVPEGYKVSRKEKRNFPLILESPSPNQTSLYFCASSLRGFGEKLFFGSGTQLSVL.

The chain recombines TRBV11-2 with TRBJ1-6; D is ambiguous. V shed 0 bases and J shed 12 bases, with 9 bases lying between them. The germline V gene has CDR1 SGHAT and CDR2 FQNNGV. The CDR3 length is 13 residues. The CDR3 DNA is TGTGCCAGCAGCTTAGATCGGCGGGAACCCCTCCACTTT. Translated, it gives CASSLDRREPLHF.

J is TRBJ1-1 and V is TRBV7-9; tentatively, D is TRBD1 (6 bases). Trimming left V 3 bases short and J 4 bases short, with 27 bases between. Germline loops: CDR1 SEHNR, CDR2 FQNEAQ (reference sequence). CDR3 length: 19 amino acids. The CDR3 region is CASSLPFTPTHRDGTEAFF. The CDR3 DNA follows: TGTGCCAGCAGCTTGCCATTTACACCTACGCACAGGGATGGCACTGAAGCTTTCTTT.

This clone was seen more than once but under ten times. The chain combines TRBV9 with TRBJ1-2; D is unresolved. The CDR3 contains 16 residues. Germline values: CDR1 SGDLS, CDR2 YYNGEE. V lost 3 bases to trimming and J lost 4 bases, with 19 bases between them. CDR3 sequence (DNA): TGTGCCAGCAGCGCCGGGTCCTTCGAACTGATCTATGGCTACACCTTC. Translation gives CASSAGSFELIYGYTF.

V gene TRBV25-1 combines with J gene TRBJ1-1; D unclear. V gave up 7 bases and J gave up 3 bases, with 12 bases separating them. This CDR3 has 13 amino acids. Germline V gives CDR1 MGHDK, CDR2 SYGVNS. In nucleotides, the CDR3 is TGTGCCAGCACCCGAGGGCTGGACACTGAAGCTTTCTTT. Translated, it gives CASTRGLDTEAFF.